This T cell receptor beta chain derives from a study of CXCR3-negative and CXCR3-positive naive CD8 T cells. Study context: TRB reads totalled about 140 million, about 1.5 +/- 0.3 million per library.

The study, taken as a whole, reports: TRBV-TRBJ usage matched between naive CXCR3-negative and CXCR3-positive cells but not between memory cells. CXCR3-positive naive cells had TRB CDR3s that were more hydrophobic than CXCR3-negative naive cells had.

Points on this clonotype: Antigen specificity is unknown.

The V gene's germline CDR1 is SGDLS and CDR2 YYNGEE. The CDR3 runs to 14 residues. Libraries were UMI-labeled 5' RACE TRB cDNA. For each CDR3 protein, TCRdb gives one entry from its re-call of the 5' RACE reads, without DNA. This sample's clone table lists approximately 100,000 distinct CDR3 sequences. Using triplicate sorts, roughly 300,000 cells were collected each time from every CD8+ T cell subset. Sequencing was done on a sample of naive CXCR3- CD8+ T cells from blood. Stated subset: CD45RO-CCR7+CD27+CD95- naive CD8+ T cells lacking CXCR3 (TNR3-). The V call is TRBV9, the J call TRBJ2-7; TCRdb designates TRBD1, a call that cannot be tested without DNA. The clonotype was recovered from a human donor in good health. Some clones in this sample may be carry-over from other donors' samples. The CDR3 sequence: CASSAPGQSYEQYF.